This TCR beta chain was recorded in a study of T-cell reconstitution after alpha-beta-depleted transplantation in children. With respect to this clonotype: Antigen: not known.

This CDR3 has 14 amino acids. Trimming pared 1 base from V and 4 bases from J, leaving 10 bases between. CDR1 is SGHTA and CDR2 is FQGTGA in the germline V gene. Study-wide findings and caveats: The study reportedly traced alpha-beta T cells about two months after transplant to several hundred expanded graft clones.

This sample's TCRbeta library carried unique molecular identifier barcodes. TCRdb redid the calling of the PCR reads with MiXCR, one entry per CDR3 protein. The sample has about 980,000 distinct CDR3 sequences, under 30% seen once. The specimen comprised PBMCs, mostly from graft donor cells, sampled 360 days after TCRalphabeta/CD19-depleted stem cell transplant. V and J are TRBV7-3 and TRBJ1-1, with unresolved D. This TCR was recovered from a boy under three years old who had a stem cell transplant for SCID, so the T cells may come from the graft donor. CDR3 bases: TGTGCCAGCAGCTTAAATGGGTACCCCACTGAAGCTTTCTTT. Protein product: CASSLNGYPTEAFF.